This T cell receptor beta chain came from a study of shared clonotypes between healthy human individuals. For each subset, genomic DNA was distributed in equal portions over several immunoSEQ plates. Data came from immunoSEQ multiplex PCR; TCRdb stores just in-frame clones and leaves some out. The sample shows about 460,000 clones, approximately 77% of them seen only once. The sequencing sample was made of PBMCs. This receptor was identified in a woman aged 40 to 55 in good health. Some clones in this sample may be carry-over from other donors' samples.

The CDR3 DNA follows: TGTGCCAGCAGCTACCGACAGGGGGCAGATACGCAGTATTTT. This encodes CASSYRQGADTQYF. This chain connects TRBV7-3 to TRBJ2-3; 9 nucleotides match TRBD1. V shed 4 bases, J shed 4 bases, and the junction held 3 bases outside the gene matches. Per the germline V gene, CDR1 is SGHTA and CDR2 is FQGTGA. The CDR3 length is 14 residues.